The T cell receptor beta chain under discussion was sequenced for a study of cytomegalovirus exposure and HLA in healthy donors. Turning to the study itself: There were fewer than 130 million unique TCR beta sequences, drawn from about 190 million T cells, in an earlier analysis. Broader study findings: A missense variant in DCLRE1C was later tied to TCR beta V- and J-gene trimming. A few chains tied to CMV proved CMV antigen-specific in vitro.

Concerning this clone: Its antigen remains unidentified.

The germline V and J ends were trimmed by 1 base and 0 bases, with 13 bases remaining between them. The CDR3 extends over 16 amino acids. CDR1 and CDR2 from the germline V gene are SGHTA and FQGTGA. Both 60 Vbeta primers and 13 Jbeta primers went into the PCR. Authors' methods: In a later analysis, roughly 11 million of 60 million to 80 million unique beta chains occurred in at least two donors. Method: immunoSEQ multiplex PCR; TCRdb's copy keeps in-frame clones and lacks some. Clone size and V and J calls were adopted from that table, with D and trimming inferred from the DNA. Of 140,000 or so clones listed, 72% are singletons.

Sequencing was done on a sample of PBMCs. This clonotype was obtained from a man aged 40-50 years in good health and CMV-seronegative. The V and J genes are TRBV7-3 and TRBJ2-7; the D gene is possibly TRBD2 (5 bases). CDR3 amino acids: CASSLMGGFSSYEQYF. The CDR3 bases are TGTGCCAGCAGCTTAATGGGCGGGTTCAGCTCCTACGAGCAGTACTTC.